These 22 T cell receptor beta chains originate from one sample sequenced in a study of shared clonotypes between healthy human individuals. CD45RO-negative cells were positively selected for CCR7, leaving out terminally differentiated effector memory CD45RA+ cells. Generated by immunoSEQ multiplex PCR, the TCRdb table keeps only in-frame clones and is missing some. The sample shows about 2,100,000 clones, 85% to 95% of them seen only once. The sequencing sample was made of naive CD8+ T cells from PBMCs. Receptors originate from a man aged 18-30 years in good health. Some clones in this sample may be carry-over from other donors' samples.

J is TRBJ2-6 and V is TRBV19; D may be TRBD1 (6 bases). The CDR3 sequence is 17 residues long. Germline-derived CDR1 and CDR2 are LNHDA and SQIVND (reference sequence). V gave up 5 bases and J gave up 0 bases, with 14 bases separating them. DNA for the CDR3: TGTGCCAGTAGTGGGACACCAACGATCTCTGGGGCCAACGTCCTGACTTTC. This gives the protein CASSGTPTISGANVLTF.

This rearrangement joins TRBV27 to TRBJ2-6, with D unresolved. The CDR3 extends over 14 amino acids. The V end was cut by 6 bases, the J end by 0 bases, with 6 bases between. The germline gives CDR1 MNHEY, CDR2 SMNVEV (reference sequence). The CDR3 nucleotides are TGTGCCAGCAGCTTCGACTCTGGGGCCAACGTCCTGACTTTC. Amino acids: CASSFDSGANVLTF.

V gene TRBV19 combines with J gene TRBJ1-3, with D possibly matching TRBD1 (5 bases). Germline assignment: CDR1 LNHDA and CDR2 SQIVND (reference sequence). V was trimmed by 5 bases and J by 0 bases, leaving 17 bases between them. The CDR3 length is 17 residues. CDR3 DNA sequence: TGTGCCAGTAGTCTAGCCGATGAGGGACTCTCTGGAAACACCATATATTTT. This codes for CASSLADEGLSGNTIYF.

The V call is TRBV6-1, the J call TRBJ2-4; TRBD1 might be the D (6 bases). The germline V and J ends were trimmed by 5 bases and 9 bases, with 14 bases remaining between them. Germline V gene sequence: CDR1 MNHNS, CDR2 SASEGT. This CDR3 has 13 amino acids. DNA for the CDR3: TGTGCCAGCAGTACCACAGGGAGCCCCATTCAGTACTTC. Translating it yields CASSTTGSPIQYF.

The CDR3 loop is CASSSWDFPSEQFF. In nucleotides, the CDR3 is TGTGCCAGCAGCTCGTGGGACTTCCCAAGTGAGCAGTTCTTC. The chain couples TRBV7-2 to TRBJ2-1; maybe TRBD2 (6 bases). CDR1 SGHTA and CDR2 FQGNSA come from the germline V gene. CDR3 length: 14 residues. V was clipped by 4 bases and J by 9 bases, with 16 bases between them.

This chain joins TRBV4-3 and TRBJ2-1, with D hard to call. V was trimmed by 0 bases and J by 4 bases, leaving 16 bases between them. This CDR3 region has 17 residues. The germline gives CDR1 LGHNA, CDR2 YSLEER. CDR3 sequence reads: CASSQDIGKFLYNEQFF. DNA of the CDR3: TGCGCCAGCAGCCAAGATATTGGGAAATTTTTGTACAATGAGCAGTTCTTC.

The V and J genes are TRBV28 and TRBJ2-7; D is possibly TRBD1 (6 bases). V was cut by 4 bases and J by 3 bases, with 28 bases left in between. The CDR3 totals 19 residues. Germline CDR1 and CDR2: MDHEN and SYDVKM. CDR3 sequence: CASSSRSYEQGSEYYEQYF. The CDR3 bases are TGTGCCAGCAGTTCTCGGTCTTACGAACAGGGTTCGGAATACTACGAGCAGTACTTC.

The J gene is TRBJ2-1, the V gene TRBV9, with 7 bases aligning to TRBD1. After removal of 3 bases from V and 4 bases from J, the junction contained 7 bases not matched to a gene. Germline values: CDR1 SGDLS, CDR2 YYNGEE. This CDR3 has 15 amino acids. The CDR3 nucleotides are TGTGCCAGCAGCGCAACCGGGACAGTGTACAATGAGCAGTTCTTC. It translates to CASSATGTVYNEQFF.

The rearrangement joins TRBV2 to TRBJ1-6; D uncertain. Trimming removed 7 bases from V and 9 bases from J, with 19 bases in between. Germline CDR1 SNHLY, CDR2 FYNNEI. The CDR3 runs to 15 residues. This chain's CDR3 is CASTEARAAGSPLHF. CDR3 nucleotide sequence: TGTGCCAGCACCGAGGCCCGGGCCGCGGGTTCACCCCTCCACTTT.

The chain joins TRBV28 to TRBJ1-1; unclear D gene. The V and J ends lost 3 bases and 3 bases respectively, with 14 bases between them. The CDR3 totals 15 residues. Germline CDR1 MDHEN, CDR2 SYDVKM. The CDR3 coding sequence is TGTGCCAGCAGTTTGAGGGCCCCCCCGGACACTGAAGCTTTCTTT. This encodes CASSLRAPPDTEAFF.

The chain links TRBV27 to TRBJ2-1, with 8 positions matching TRBD2. The germline CDR1 and CDR2 sequences are MNHEY and SMNVEV (reference sequence). The CDR3 has 15 residues. J lost 7 bases, V lost 7 bases, and 12 bases had no gene match. The CDR3 loop reads CASTVVAGWGNEQFF. CDR3 in DNA: TGTGCCAGCACTGTGGTAGCGGGATGGGGAAATGAGCAGTTCTTC.

The V call is TRBV27, the J call TRBJ2-7; 13 nucleotides align to TRBD2. J gave up 2 bases and V 7 bases, and 5 bases lay outside the gene matches. The V gene's germline CDR1 is MNHEY and CDR2 SMNVEV (reference sequence). The length of the CDR3 is 15 residues. CDR3 sequence: CASTPGLAGPYEQYF. The DNA of the CDR3 is TGTGCCAGCACGCCGGGACTAGCGGGACCCTACGAGCAGTACTTC.

This chain links TRBV14 with TRBJ2-2; D is undetermined. From germline, CDR1 is SGHDN and CDR2 FVKESK. The V gene lost 5 bases and the J gene lost 3 bases, with 7 bases spanning the gap. The CDR3 totals 13 residues. The CDR3 is CASSEWYTGELFF. In nucleotides, the CDR3 is TGTGCCAGCAGCGAATGGTACACCGGGGAGCTGTTTTTT.

Worth noting for this clone: Other nucleotide sequences in the sample specify the same CDR3. The chain is built from TRBV30 and TRBJ2-7; D may be TRBD2 (5 bases). Trimming left V 0 bases short and J 0 bases short, with 9 bases between. CDR1 and CDR2 (germline): GTSNPN, SVGIG (reference sequence). CDR3 size: 14 residues. CDR3 in amino acids: CAWSVPGGSYEQYF. CDR3 coding DNA: TGTGCCTGGAGTGTACCCGGAGGCTCCTACGAGCAGTACTTC.

This clone showed up just once. This chain joins TRBV28 and TRBJ2-7; no reliable D call. There are 12 residues in the CDR3. Trimming took 4 bases from V and 4 from J, leaving 8 bases between them. Germline lookup yields CDR1 MDHEN and CDR2 SYDVKM. The CDR3 reads CASSSAWYEQYF. CDR3 DNA: TGTGCCAGCAGTTCCGCCTGGTACGAGCAGTACTTC.

The chain couples TRBV18 to TRBJ2-7; 9 nucleotides agree with TRBD1. The CDR3 loop spans 16 amino acids. V shed 2 bases and J 3 bases; nucleotides not matched to a gene: 8. Germline-derived CDR1 and CDR2 are KGHSH and LQKENI. CDR3 amino acids: CASSPSPGQGFYEQYF. The CDR3 bases are TGTGCCAGCTCACCATCACCGGGACAGGGATTCTACGAGCAGTACTTC.

The rearrangement uses TRBV4-1 and TRBJ2-7; possible D gene TRBD2, 6 bases. The germline V gene encodes CDR1 MGHRA and CDR2 YSYEKL. V lost 6 bases to trimming and J lost 0 bases, with 15 bases between them. The CDR3 loop spans 15 amino acids. DNA for the CDR3: TGCGCCAGCAGTGTAAGCGGGTCAAACTCCTACGAGCAGTACTTC. It yields the protein CASSVSGSNSYEQYF.

This clone was recorded a few times. Other nucleotide sequences from this sample produce the same CDR3. The V and J genes are TRBV7-9 and TRBJ2-2; D is unresolved. Per germline, CDR1 SEHNR and CDR2 FQNEAQ (reference sequence). The CDR3 covers 12 residues. The ends were cut back, 3 bases at V and 6 bases at J, with 5 bases in the middle. CDR3 DNA: TGTGCCAGCAGCTTCCTTCCCGGGGAGCTGTTTTTT. The encoded protein is CASSFLPGELFF.

Concerning this clone itself: At the DNA level, this CDR3 is encoded by other sequences in the same sample as well. The chain carries TRBV5-6 and TRBJ2-7; a possible D gene is TRBD2 (5 bases). CDR3 length equals 13 residues. Germline V gives CDR1 SGHDT, CDR2 YYEEEE. The V gene lost 5 bases and the J gene lost 2 bases, with 11 bases spanning the gap. CDR3 nucleotides: TGTGCCAGCAGTTTATCCGGGACCTACGAGCAGTACTTC. It yields the protein CASSLSGTYEQYF.

J is TRBJ1-1 and V is TRBV6-4, with D possibly being TRBD1 (6 bases). Per the germline V gene, CDR1 is MRHNA and CDR2 is SNTAGT. The V gene lost 4 bases and the J gene lost 4 bases, with 10 bases spanning the gap. The CDR3 sequence is 13 residues long. CDR3 residues: CASSAQGPTEAFF. For the CDR3, the DNA is TGTGCCAGCAGTGCACAGGGACCCACTGAAGCTTTCTTT.

A word on this clone: One base away lies a much larger clone, so this may be a sequencing read error. The sample has other DNA sequences that encode this CDR3 too. J is TRBJ1-5 and V is TRBV19; D possibly corresponds to TRBD1 (5 bases). Germline V gives CDR1 LNHDA, CDR2 SQIVND (reference sequence). Trimming shortened V by 5 bases and J by 1 base, and 9 bases separated the two germline ends. The CDR3 consists of 14 residues. The CDR3 loop is CASSVRDSNQPQHF. In nucleotides, the CDR3 is TGTGCCAGTAGTGTCCGGGACAGCAATCAGCCCCAGCATTTT.

Of note for this clone: This CDR3 is also generated by other DNA sequences in the sample. The chain combines TRBV28 with TRBJ1-2; D is ambiguous. Germline V gene sequence: CDR1 MDHEN, CDR2 SYDVKM. Trimming took 7 bases from V and 2 from J, leaving 5 bases between them. The CDR3 extends over 11 amino acids. The CDR3 region has the DNA TGTGCCAGCACCGGGAACTATGGCTACACCTTC. Encoded protein: CASTGNYGYTF.